These T cell receptor beta chains were read from a single sample in a study of cytomegalovirus exposure and HLA in healthy donors. Here immunoSEQ multiplex PCR was the method, and the copy in TCRdb shows in-frame clones only, minus some. The top ten clones hold 0.95% to 1.5% of a sample with more than 250,000 clones, 75% to 90% of them seen once. Input material: PBMCs. The receptors derive from a woman in her twenties or thirties in good health and CMV-seropositive. The CDR3 runs from the conserved cysteine through the conserved F or W. D genes are given only for firm matches.

v_gene: TRBV5-6; j_gene: TRBJ2-2; d_gene: TRBD2; CDR3nt: TGTGCCAGCAGCTTCTTAAGCGGGGGGAACACCGGGGAGCTGTTTTTT; CDR3aa: CASSFLSGGNTGELFF
v_gene: TRBV6-5; j_gene: TRBJ1-1; d_gene: NA; CDR3nt: TGTGCCAGCAGTTACTCGAGGACAGTGAACACTGAAGCTTTCTTT; CDR3aa: CASSYSRTVNTEAFF
v_gene: TRBV4-1; j_gene: TRBJ1-5; d_gene: NA; CDR3nt: TGCGCCAGCAGCCAAGCCAACCTGCAGCCCCAGCATTTT; CDR3aa: CASSQANLQPQHF
v_gene: TRBV5-1; j_gene: TRBJ2-7; d_gene: NA; CDR3nt: TGCGCCAGCACCCCAGTGGCGGGAACCCTACGTGAGCAGTACTTC; CDR3aa: CASTPVAGTLREQYF
v_gene: TRBV28; j_gene: TRBJ2-1; d_gene: TRBD1; CDR3nt: TGTGCCACGATAAGGACAGGGCCTTACAATGAGCAGTTCTTC; CDR3aa: CATIRTGPYNEQFF
v_gene: TRBV7-9; j_gene: TRBJ2-1; d_gene: TRBD2; CDR3nt: TGTGCCAGCAGCCGGAGCGGGGGGGCCGGCAATGAGCAGTTCTTC; CDR3aa: CASSRSGGAGNEQFF
v_gene: TRBV15; j_gene: TRBJ1-4; d_gene: NA; CDR3nt: TGTGCCACCAGCAGGACAAGATCAACTAATGAAAAACTGTTTTTT; CDR3aa: CATSRTRSTNEKLFF
v_gene: TRBV27; j_gene: TRBJ2-1; d_gene: NA; CDR3nt: TGTGCCAGCAGCCTGGGGTGGGCAAATGAGCAGTTCTTC; CDR3aa: CASSLGWANEQFF
v_gene: TRBV4-1; j_gene: TRBJ1-1; d_gene: NA; CDR3nt: TGCGCCAGCAGCCAAGCGGATAGACGTAGGGACACTGAAGCTTTCTTT; CDR3aa: CASSQADRRRDTEAFF
v_gene: TRBV4-3; j_gene: TRBJ2-7; d_gene: TRBD1; CDR3nt: TGCGCCAGCAGCCCGGGGGACAGGGACGAGCAGTACTTC; CDR3aa: CASSPGDRDEQYF
v_gene: TRBV30; j_gene: TRBJ2-1; d_gene: NA; CDR3nt: TGTGCCTGGAGTGTAAGTCTCAGGATTTATGAGCAGTTCTTC; CDR3aa: CAWSVSLRIYEQFF
v_gene: TRBV28; j_gene: TRBJ1-3; d_gene: NA; CDR3nt: TGTGCCAGCAGTGGGTATTCTGGAAACACCATATATTTT; CDR3aa: CASSGYSGNTIYF
v_gene: TRBV5-1; j_gene: TRBJ1-5; d_gene: TRBD1; CDR3nt: TGCGCCAGCAGCTTGGGCGGGACAGGGGGTTTTCAGCCCCAGCATTTT; CDR3aa: CASSLGGTGGFQPQHF
v_gene: TRBV5-1; j_gene: TRBJ2-7; d_gene: TRBD1; CDR3nt: TGCGCCAGCAGCCAAAGGACAGGGTCCTCGGGGGAGCAGTACTTC; CDR3aa: CASSQRTGSSGEQYF